These 22 T cell receptor beta chains came from one sample sequenced in a study of T cell responses to AZD1222 COVID-19 vaccine. Method: immunoSEQ multiplex PCR; TCRdb's copy keeps in-frame clones and lacks some. The sample records 70,000 to 95,000 clones, approximately 90% being singletons. Specimen: peripheral blood, collected 28 days after the second AZD1222 dose. These TCRs come from an adult who received the AZD1222 COVID-19 vaccine.

The chain links TRBV5-1 to TRBJ1-4; 9 bases fit TRBD1. CDR3 size: 14 residues. Germline CDR1 reads SGHRS; CDR2 reads YFSETQ. J lost 8 bases, V lost 4 bases, and 6 bases had no gene match. The CDR3: CASSPRTGEEKLFF. In nucleotides, the CDR3 is TGCGCCAGCAGCCCCCGGACAGGGGAGGAAAAACTGTTTTTT.

J is TRBJ1-1 and V is TRBV10-2; the D gene is possibly TRBD1 (5 bases). Germline-derived CDR1 and CDR2 are WSHSY and SAAADI. The V end was cut by 7 bases, the J end by 2 bases, with 8 bases between. The CDR3 runs to 12 residues. The CDR3, as DNA: TGCGCCAGCATGGGGGTAAACACTGAAGCTTTCTTT. It translates to CASMGVNTEAFF.

The chain combines TRBV28 with TRBJ2-2; perhaps TRBD1 as D (6 bases). Germline assignment: CDR1 MDHEN and CDR2 SYDVKM. Trimming stripped 6 bases from V and 2 bases from J, with 16 bases between. CDR3 length equals 16 residues. CDR3: CASSRPRQANTGELFF. The CDR3 bases are TGTGCCAGCAGCCGACCCAGACAGGCAAACACCGGGGAGCTGTTTTTT.

The chain employs TRBV6-4 and TRBJ2-1, with 8 nucleotides matching TRBD2. Germline CDR1 and CDR2: MRHNA and SNTAGT. The CDR3 is made up of 15 amino acids. Germline trimming cut 6 bases from V and 4 bases from J; bases unmatched to any gene: 8. Here the CDR3 DNA reads TGTGCCAGCAGGAAAGTAGCGGGACCTTACAATGAGCAGTTCTTC. Its protein is CASRKVAGPYNEQFF.

V gene TRBV2 combines with J gene TRBJ2-2; 8 bases agree with TRBD2. J was trimmed by 2 bases and V by 6 bases; bases with no gene match: 2. Germline V gene lookup returns CDR1 SNHLY and CDR2 FYNNEI. This CDR3 is 14 amino acids long. CDR3 sequence (DNA): TGTGCCAGCAGCGTAGCGGGAAACACCGGGGAGCTGTTTTTT. Its protein product is CASSVAGNTGELFF.

The rearrangement links TRBV4-1 to TRBJ1-5; 7 bases map to TRBD1. The length of the CDR3 is 15 residues. CDR1 and CDR2 (germline): MGHRA, YSYEKL. The trim removed 1 base at V and 3 bases at J, leaving 3 bases unmatched. CDR3 nucleotides: TGCGCCAGCAGCCAAGGGGGACAGAACAATCAGCCCCAGCATTTT. Translating gives CASSQGGQNNQPQHF.

The rearrangement links TRBV18 to TRBJ1-6, with D hard to call. The CDR3 has 17 amino acids. Germline CDR1 and CDR2: KGHSH and LQKENI. The V end lost 3 bases, the J end lost 8 bases, and 20 bases lay between the germline ends. DNA of the CDR3: TGTGCCAGCTCACCTTTCCACGAGGGCCAAAGGGATTCACCCCTCCACTTT. Translating it yields CASSPFHEGQRDSPLHF.

The CDR3 bases are TGTGCCAGCAGCCCGCCCTCGGGGGCGAAAGAGACCCAGTACTTC. It encodes CASSPPSGAKETQYF. V and J are TRBV6-5 and TRBJ2-5, with D possibly being TRBD1 or TRBD2 (6 bases each). There are 15 residues in the CDR3. Trimming stripped 6 bases from V and 3 bases from J, with 17 bases between. Germline V gene sequence: CDR1 MNHEY, CDR2 SVGAGI.

The rearrangement links TRBV5-5 to TRBJ1-4; 9 bases fit TRBD1. The germline gives CDR1 SGHKS, CDR2 YYEKEE (reference sequence). V lost 4 bases to trimming and J lost 3 bases; unmatched junction nucleotides: 4. This CDR3 comprises 15 residues. CDR3 sequence reads: CASSTGGWANEKLFF. In nucleotides, the CDR3 is TGTGCCAGCAGCACAGGGGGCTGGGCTAATGAAAAACTGTTTTTT.

This rearrangement joins TRBV25-1 to TRBJ2-7, with D possibly being TRBD1 (6 bases). The germline V and J ends were trimmed by 4 bases and 1 base, with 17 bases remaining between them. Per germline, CDR1 MGHDK and CDR2 SYGVNS. The length of the CDR3 is 16 residues. The CDR3 spells CASSVFGGTLSYEQYF. The CDR3 nucleotides read TGTGCCAGCAGTGTTTTTGGTGGGACACTATCCTACGAGCAGTACTTC.

The chain couples TRBV5-4 to TRBJ2-1, with TRBD1 matching 11 bases. Germline values: CDR1 SGHNT, CDR2 YYREEE (reference sequence). CDR3 length: 15 amino acids. Trimming at V came to 4 bases and at J to 7 bases, leaving 7 bases not matched to a gene. The CDR3 bases are TGTGCCAGCAGCGGCGGGACAGGGGGTAAGAATGAGCAGTTCTTC. Translation: CASSGGTGGKNEQFF.

The genes are TRBV19 and TRBJ1-5; possible D gene TRBD1, 5 bases. Germline CDR1 LNHDA, CDR2 SQIVND (reference sequence). This CDR3 spans 13 amino acids. Trimming removed 10 bases at V and 1 base at J, with 11 bases between. This chain's CDR3 is CATNRQSNQPQHF. DNA of the CDR3: TGTGCCACTAACAGGCAAAGCAATCAGCCCCAGCATTTT.

In its sample, this clone was seen once. This rearrangement joins TRBV6-5 to TRBJ2-5, with D possibly being TRBD2 (6 bases). The germline gives CDR1 MNHEY, CDR2 SVGAGI. CDR3 size: 12 residues. V lost 2 bases to trimming and J lost 5 bases, with 6 bases between them. CDR3 region: CASSYGGETQYF. CDR3 sequence (DNA): TGTGCCAGCAGTTACGGGGGGGAGACCCAGTACTTC.

The chain has TRBV27 and TRBJ2-3; 10 bases map to TRBD2. The V segment lost 4 bases and the J segment 10 bases; nucleotides outside the gene matches: 14. The CDR3 loop spans 16 amino acids. Germline lookup yields CDR1 MNHEY and CDR2 SMNVEV (reference sequence). The CDR3 coding sequence is TGTGCCAGCAGTTGGACTAGCGGAGGGGCCCGGGGGGCGCAGTATTTT. Translating gives CASSWTSGGARGAQYF.

The gene calls are TRBV10-2 and TRBJ2-7; the match to TRBD1 covers 10 bases. After removal of 0 bases from V and 2 bases from J, the junction contained 1 base not matched to a gene. The germline V gene encodes CDR1 WSHSY and CDR2 SAAADI. There are 15 residues in the CDR3. CDR3 in DNA: TGCGCCAGCAGTGAGTCGGGGACAGGGGCCTACGAGCAGTACTTC. The encoded protein is CASSESGTGAYEQYF.

The chain uses TRBV2 and TRBJ2-7; D possibly uses TRBD1 or TRBD2 (5 bases each). The germline CDR1 and CDR2 sequences are SNHLY and FYNNEI. This CDR3 contains 15 residues. V was shortened by 6 bases and J by 4 bases, with 19 bases between the two germline ends. The CDR3 region is CASRGPLDVGYEQYF. The CDR3 region has the DNA TGTGCCAGCAGGGGACCATTAGACGTGGGATACGAGCAGTACTTC.

The gene calls are TRBV28 and TRBJ2-5; D uncertain. Germline loops: CDR1 MDHEN, CDR2 SYDVKM. The CDR3 covers 16 residues. The V and J ends lost 6 bases and 2 bases respectively, with 19 bases between them. CDR3 nucleotides: TGTGCCAGCAGACCTCTCCCGGGCTCTAGACAAGAGACCCAGTACTTC. Its translation: CASRPLPGSRQETQYF.

The chain employs TRBV19 and TRBJ1-1; tentatively, D is TRBD1 (5 bases). Per the germline V gene, CDR1 is LNHDA and CDR2 is SQIVND (reference sequence). The CDR3 is 13 residues long. The V end lost 9 bases, the J end lost 8 bases, and 19 bases lay between the germline ends. CDR3 sequence: CASEIGVGSEAFF. In nucleotides, the CDR3 is TGTGCCAGCGAAATAGGGGTCGGATCGGAAGCTTTCTTT.

This CDR3 reads CASSSGPKNTGELFF. The CDR3, as DNA: TGCGCCAGCAGCTCGGGACCGAAGAACACCGGGGAGCTGTTTTTT. The genes are TRBV5-1 and TRBJ2-2; either TRBD1 or TRBD2 may fit D (5 bases each). Deletions cut 3 bases from V and 1 base from J, with 10 bases between. This CDR3 has 15 amino acids. Germline CDR1 SGHRS, CDR2 YFSETQ.

The V and J genes are TRBV27 and TRBJ2-7; 10 positions agree with TRBD1. In germline, CDR1 is MNHEY, CDR2 SMNVEV (reference sequence). The CDR3 loop spans 15 amino acids. J was trimmed by 5 bases and V by 8 bases; bases with no gene match: 12. The CDR3 DNA reads as TGTGCCAGCGGGCTGCTCCGGGACAGGGGCAACGAGCAGTACTTC. This translates into CASGLLRDRGNEQYF.

The chain employs TRBV6-5 and TRBJ2-1; D unclear. The CDR3 totals 16 residues. Germline V gives CDR1 MNHEY, CDR2 SVGAGI. V lost 0 bases to trimming and J lost 2 bases, with 11 bases between them. CDR3 region: CASSYSYGAAYNEQFF. For the CDR3, the DNA is TGTGCCAGCAGTTACTCCTACGGAGCAGCCTACAATGAGCAGTTCTTC.

The V call is TRBV2, the J call TRBJ1-5, with D unclear. The CDR3 is 12 residues long. In germline, CDR1 is SNHLY, CDR2 FYNNEI. V shed 6 bases and J shed 4 bases, with 7 bases lying between them. As DNA, the CDR3 is TGTGCCAGCAGGGGCGGAAATCAGCCCCAGCATTTT. Amino acids: CASRGGNQPQHF.